This TCR beta chain was found in a study of T cell clones after liver transplantation. The overall study: Post-transplant blood was tracked for graft-donor-reactive T cell clones identified in a pre-transplant mixed lymphocyte reaction. Points from the study as a whole: These preliminary findings come from unstandardized post-transplant sampling times.

The assay was immunoSEQ multiplex PCR, and TCRdb's table has in-frame clones only and misses some. The data show tens of thousands of clones, over 80% seen once. Comment on this clone: Antigen: not known.

This CDR3 comprises 16 residues. V lost 0 bases and J lost 5, with 17 bases in between. Germline V gives CDR1 SGDLS, CDR2 YYNGEE. Material: CD4+ T cells from blood, obtained at the 22-month timepoint. The chain employs TRBV9 and TRBJ2-5; D not resolved. The receptor comes from a human patient who received a liver transplant. Some of the T cells might come from the graft donor. The CDR3 region has the DNA TGTGCCAGCAGCGTAGGAGGTGTAGGGATTCTGGAGACCCAGTACTTC. This encodes CASSVGGVGILETQYF.